The source of this T cell receptor (beta chain) is a study of T cells in Graves' hyperthyroidism and ophthalmopathy. Germline V gives CDR1 DFQATT, CDR2 SNEGSKA (reference sequence). V trimming: 6 bases; J trimming: 3 bases; junction bases outside the gene matches: 7. The length of the CDR3 is 15 residues. The CDR3 regions of TCR beta were amplified from RNA transcripts. Researchers ran a first-round RT-PCR on the TCR CDR3 using the HTBI primer set. One entry per CDR3 protein, called by TCRdb with MiXCR from the multiplex PCR reads. The sample records some 620,000 distinct CDR3 sequences, around 15% being singletons. This clonotype was recorded a few times. Its antigen remains unknown. General study points: Blood also held most thyroid clonotypes expanded beyond 0.001.

This receptor was obtained from a woman aged 25-40 years with Graves' hyperthyroidism. Sequenced: blood. The chain has TRBV20-1 and TRBJ2-3; TRBD2 matches at 12 bases. As DNA, the CDR3 is TGCAGTGCGAACCGACTAGCGGGAGTGACAGATACGCAGTATTTT. It translates to CSANRLAGVTDTQYF.